This T cell receptor (beta chain) was observed in a study of T cell responses to AZD1222 COVID-19 vaccine. Generated by immunoSEQ multiplex PCR, the TCRdb table keeps only in-frame clones and is missing some. The sample holds under 200,000 clones, just over 90% seen once. Germline loops: CDR1 SQVTM, CDR2 ANQGSEA. The V gene lost 2 bases and the J gene lost 5 bases, with 9 bases spanning the gap. The CDR3 loop spans 12 amino acids. The sequenced sample was peripheral blood, obtained 28 days after the second dose of the MenACWY control vaccine. The TCR comes from an adult who received the MenACWY meningococcal vaccine as a control. The J gene is TRBJ1-1, the V gene TRBV29-1; D possibly corresponds to TRBD1 (6 bases). CDR3 DNA: TGCAGCGTTGAAAGGGACACTACTGAAGCTTTCTTT. Translating gives CSVERDTTEAFF.